This is a list of T cell receptor beta chains from one sample in a study of PD-1 blockade in classical Hodgkin lymphoma. Assay: immunoSEQ multiplex PCR; the TCRdb copy retains only in-frame clones and omits some. The table includes approximately 7,100 clones, 80% to 90% detected once. Sequencing used CD4+ T cells from blood, obtained at baseline. These receptors came from a human donor with classical Hodgkin lymphoma. Both conserved end residues are part of each CDR3. D genes are given only for firm matches. Some rows have no size entry. The others give once, few or many, or a class for an expanded clone.

size: NA; V: TRBV11-1; D: TRBD1; J: TRBJ2-7; DNA: TGTGCCAGCAGCTCGCAATACAGGGGCGAGCAGTACTTC; CDR3: CASSSQYRGEQYF
size: NA; V: TRBV4-1; D: NA; J: TRBJ2-1; DNA: TGCGCCAGCAGCCAAAGAAGTGATGAGCAGTTCTTC; CDR3: CASSQRSDEQFF
size: NA; V: TRBV2; D: NA; J: TRBJ1-4; DNA: TGTGCCAGCAGTGAAGGGCAGGATACTGAAAAACTGTTTTTT; CDR3: CASSEGQDTEKLFF
size: NA; V: TRBV5-4; D: TRBD1; J: TRBJ2-2; DNA: TGTGCCAGCAGCACTGGACAGGACACCGGGGAGCTGTTTTTT; CDR3: CASSTGQDTGELFF
size: NA; V: TRBV6-5; D: NA; J: TRBJ2-5; DNA: TGTGCCAGCAGTTACTCACCGGGATTCCAAGAGACCCAGTACTTC; CDR3: CASSYSPGFQETQYF
size: NA; V: TRBV25-1; D: NA; J: TRBJ2-3; DNA: TGTGCCAGTAACGGGAAGTTCACAGATACGCAGTATTTT; CDR3: CASNGKFTDTQYF
size: NA; V: TRBV4-2; D: NA; J: TRBJ1-2; DNA: TGTGCCAGCAGCTTCGGGGAAGGGCACTATGGCTACACCTTC; CDR3: CASSFGEGHYGYTF
size: NA; V: TRBV5-4; D: TRBD1; J: TRBJ1-4; DNA: TGTGCCAGCAGCTTCCCAGGGGGGACTAATGAAAAACTGTTTTTT; CDR3: CASSFPGGTNEKLFF
size: NA; V: TRBV19; D: NA; J: TRBJ1-2; DNA: TGTGCCAGTAGGTCGGGGGCTGCGGGAGTCTATGGCTACACCTTC; CDR3: CASRSGAAGVYGYTF
size: NA; V: TRBV19; D: TRBD1; J: TRBJ1-2; DNA: TGTGCCAGCAACAGGGGCCCCGCTTTTTGGACCTTC; CDR3: CASNRGPAFWTF
size: NA; V: TRBV7-8; D: TRBD2; J: TRBJ2-5; DNA: TGTGCCAGCAGCTTAGATCCCCAGCGGGGGGAGGAAGAGACCCAGTACTTC; CDR3: CASSLDPQRGEEETQYF
size: NA; V: TRBV11-3; D: NA; J: TRBJ2-2; DNA: TGTGCCAGCAGCTTACGACAGTCGAACACCGGGGAGCTGTTTTTT; CDR3: CASSLRQSNTGELFF
size: few; V: TRBV2; D: NA; J: TRBJ1-1; DNA: TGTGCCAGCGGGGGAACCCGGGGCACTGAAGCTTTCTTT; CDR3: CASGGTRGTEAFF
size: NA; V: TRBV5-1; D: TRBD2; J: TRBJ2-5; DNA: TGCGCCAGTAGCGGGGGCTTACAAGAGACCCAGTACTTC; CDR3: CASSGGLQETQYF
size: NA; V: TRBV5-4; D: NA; J: TRBJ1-2; DNA: TGTGCCAGCGCCCGGGATTCTAACTATGGCTACACCTTC; CDR3: CASARDSNYGYTF
size: NA; V: TRBV7-1; D: NA; J: TRBJ2-6; DNA: TGTGCCAGCAGCATAGACGTACGAGGACAAAGTCGGGCCAACGTCCTGACTTTC; CDR3: CASSIDVRGQSRANVLTF
size: NA; V: TRBV5-1; D: NA; J: TRBJ2-1; DNA: TGCGCCAGCAGCTTGGTTGGTAGCTCCTACAATGAGCAGTTCTTC; CDR3: CASSLVGSSYNEQFF
size: NA; V: TRBV5-1; D: NA; J: TRBJ1-4; DNA: TGCGCCAGCAGCTTAACAGGGAATGAAAAACTGTTTTTT; CDR3: CASSLTGNEKLFF
size: NA; V: TRBV5-1; D: NA; J: TRBJ2-2; DNA: TGCGCCAGCAGCTTGGTTTTTGGGGCGATGAACACCGGGGAGCTGTTTTTT; CDR3: CASSLVFGAMNTGELFF
size: NA; V: TRBV28; D: NA; J: TRBJ1-2; DNA: TGTGCCAGCAGTCCGGGACGGACTAACTATGGCTACACCTTC; CDR3: CASSPGRTNYGYTF
size: NA; V: TRBV30; D: NA; J: TRBJ2-1; DNA: TGTGCCCGTGATGAGGGAGGTTCCTACAATGAGCAGTTCTTC; CDR3: CARDEGGSYNEQFF
size: NA; V: TRBV6-6; D: TRBD1; J: TRBJ1-2; DNA: TGTGCCAGCAGGACAGGGGAGGGTGGCTACACCTTC; CDR3: CASRTGEGGYTF
size: NA; V: TRBV11-2; D: NA; J: TRBJ2-3; DNA: TGTGCCAGCAGACCCACGGCTATCCGTGGAGGCACAGATACGCAGTATTTT; CDR3: CASRPTAIRGGTDTQYF
size: NA; V: TRBV27; D: TRBD2; J: TRBJ2-1; DNA: TGTGCCAGCAACCCTAGCGGGAGGGCCCTGAATGAGCAGTTCTTC; CDR3: CASNPSGRALNEQFF
size: NA; V: TRBV2; D: TRBD1; J: TRBJ1-2; DNA: TGTGCCAGCAGTCCCGGGACAGGGAGGGGTGACTATGGCTACACCTTC; CDR3: CASSPGTGRGDYGYTF
size: NA; V: TRBV5-1; D: NA; J: TRBJ1-3; DNA: TGCGCCAGCGCAGAAACAGGTCTCTCTGGAAACACCATATATTTT; CDR3: CASAETGLSGNTIYF
size: NA; V: TRBV2; D: TRBD1; J: TRBJ1-5; DNA: TGTGCCAGCAGTGAATGGACAGGGGGTCAGCCCCAGCATTTT; CDR3: CASSEWTGGQPQHF
size: NA; V: TRBV21-1; D: NA; J: TRBJ1-6; DNA: TGTGCCAGCAGCAAAAGGTCGGGGGACAGGGTGAATTCACCCCTCCACTTT; CDR3: CASSKRSGDRVNSPLHF
size: NA; V: TRBV5-1; D: TRBD2; J: TRBJ2-1; DNA: TGCGCCAGCAGCTTGGTGGGGCAGGGTCTAGCGGATGAGCAGTTCTTC; CDR3: CASSLVGQGLADEQFF
size: NA; V: TRBV11-2; D: TRBD2; J: TRBJ2-1; DNA: TGTGCCAGCAGCTTATGGGGGGAGGGCCCGAATGAGCAGTTCTTC; CDR3: CASSLWGEGPNEQFF
size: NA; V: TRBV7-6; D: NA; J: TRBJ1-4; DNA: TGTGCCAGCAGCTCCACGTGGGGCAGGCCGGATAATGAAAAACTGTTTTTT; CDR3: CASSSTWGRPDNEKLFF
size: NA; V: TRBV5-4; D: TRBD2; J: TRBJ2-1; DNA: TGTGCCAGCAGCTTGGTTCTAGCGGATGAGCAGTTCTTC; CDR3: CASSLVLADEQFF
size: NA; V: TRBV7-3; D: NA; J: TRBJ2-3; DNA: TGTGCCAGCAGCTTAAGACAGGCTAGCACAGATACGCAGTATTTT; CDR3: CASSLRQASTDTQYF
size: NA; V: TRBV6-1; D: NA; J: TRBJ1-2; DNA: TGTGCCAGCAGTAAGGACGGAGATCCAAACTATGGCTACACCTTC; CDR3: CASSKDGDPNYGYTF
size: NA; V: TRBV4-2; D: NA; J: TRBJ2-5; DNA: TGTGCCAGCAGCCAAGCGGTAGCAGCCGCCCAGGAGACCCAGTACTTC; CDR3: CASSQAVAAAQETQYF
size: NA; V: TRBV20-1; D: NA; J: TRBJ2-7; DNA: TGCAGTGCCCTGGGGGTATGGGGGTACTTC; CDR3: CSALGVWGYF